This record covers a single T cell receptor beta chain. What it binds is not known. These data belong to a study of T-cell memory formation after mild COVID-19. General study results and limits: Memory from before infection featured some responding clones, which suggests cross-reactive memory joined. The second-wave clones peaking on day 37 were not confirmed as SARS-CoV-2-specific.

TCRdb fed the 5' RACE reads into MiXCR, producing one record per CDR3 protein. In the table there are hundreds of thousands of distinct CDR3 sequences, around 21% of which are singletons. Per germline, CDR1 LGHNA and CDR2 YSLEER. V was cut by 0 bases and J by 4 bases, with 9 bases left in between. The CDR3 runs to 14 residues. V usage is TRBV4-3 and J usage is TRBJ1-2, with unresolved D. Input material: PBMCs or a T cell subset sorted from them (not recorded which). The sequence was obtained from an adult woman who had mild COVID-19 (a few samples of this study predate the infection). Cell type and time point are not known. In DNA, the CDR3 is TGCGCCAGCAGCCAAGATTTGGGGAGCTATGGCTACACCTTC. Protein product: CASSQDLGSYGYTF.